The 5 T cell receptor beta chains given below trace back to one sample, sequenced in a study of beta chain features in type 1 diabetes. All of the isolated RNA was reverse transcribed, so expressed TCRB transcripts were sequenced. Measured with immunoSEQ multiplex PCR; TCRdb has only the in-frame clones, and not every one. Here the sample spans 310,000 or so clones, less than 10% being singletons. Input material: central memory CD4+ T cells from blood. The source is a woman aged 18-29 years in good health.

This clone appeared a few times. J is TRBJ2-7 and V is TRBV4-1; 9 nucleotides align to TRBD2. Germline V gene data show CDR1 as MGHRA and CDR2 as YSYEKL. CDR3 length: 17 residues. V gave up 0 bases and J gave up 2 bases; unmatched junction bases: 8. CDR3 amino acids: CASSQDVTSGYAYEQYF. In nucleotides, the CDR3 is TGCGCCAGCAGCCAAGATGTTACTAGCGGGTATGCCTACGAGCAGTACTTC.

This clone was seen a handful of times. This chain joins TRBV6-5 and TRBJ1-1; D is ambiguous. Germline CDR1 reads MNHEY; CDR2 reads SVGAGI. The CDR3 loop spans 13 amino acids. Trimming pared 5 bases from V and 4 bases from J, leaving 11 bases between. The CDR3 region has the DNA TGTGCCAGCAGTCCCGGGTATTCCACTGAAGCTTTCTTT. Encoded protein: CASSPGYSTEAFF.

Only a few counts were recorded for this clone. The chain employs TRBV4-1 and TRBJ1-4; no firm D call. The CDR3 is made up of 16 amino acids. Germline V gene lookup returns CDR1 MGHRA and CDR2 YSYEKL. The V end lost 1 base, the J end lost 0 bases, and 9 bases lay between the germline ends. CDR3: CASSQAYGATNEKLFF. The DNA of the CDR3 is TGCGCCAGCAGCCAAGCCTACGGTGCAACTAATGAAAAACTGTTTTTT.

This clone appeared a few times. This chain links TRBV5-6 with TRBJ2-7, with D maybe TRBD2 (6 bases). This CDR3 contains 15 residues. V was pared by 2 bases and J by 6 bases, with 18 bases between. Germline CDR1 SGHDT, CDR2 YYEEEE. CDR3 amino acids: CASSFRRAGSSEQYF. CDR3 in DNA: TGTGCCAGCAGCTTTAGGAGGGCGGGATCGAGCGAGCAGTACTTC.

The V call is TRBV18, the J call TRBJ1-2, with no clear D. CDR3 size: 13 residues. Between the trimmed V and J ends, which lost 2 bases and 10 bases, there was a span of 14 bases. Germline V gives CDR1 KGHSH, CDR2 LQKENI. As DNA, the CDR3 is TGTGCCAGCTCACCAGCTTACCATTCTGACTACACCTTC. Its protein product is CASSPAYHSDYTF. The entire variable domain, with the rest obtained from reference TRBV18 and TRBJ1-2, is as follows: NAGVMQNPRHLVRRRGQEARLRCSPMKGHSHVYWYRQLPEEGLKFMVYLQKENIIDESGMPKERFSAEFPKEGPSILRIQQVVRGDSAAYFCASSPAYHSDYTFGSGTRLTVV.